A selection of T cell receptor beta chains follows, all from one sample in a study of CD8 T cells in ankylosing spondylitis. One entry per CDR3 protein, called by TCRdb with MiXCR from the 5' RACE reads. The table has about 340,000 distinct CDR3 sequences, under 15% seen once. Sequencing was performed on blood, either unsorted or a sorted T cell fraction (not recorded which). The origin of the receptors is a male donor with ankylosing spondylitis or in good health (not recorded which). Each CDR3 is given with its conserved first and last residue. A D gene is named only where the DNA matches it firmly. Clone size is shown for a subset of rows, as once, few, many or a class of expanded clone.

CDR3: CASSQDQDRGLGETQYF; DNA: TGTGCCAGCAGCCAAGATCAGGACAGGGGGCTTGGAGAGACCCAGTACTTC; J: TRBJ2-5; size: -; D: TRBD1; V: TRBV3-1
CDR3: CASSERGRSQETQYF; DNA: TGTGCCAGCAGTGAACGGGGTCGGTCACAAGAGACCCAGTACTTC; J: TRBJ2-5; size: few; D: -; V: TRBV25-1
CDR3: CASSLGLPDTDTQYF; DNA: TGCGCCAGCAGCCTGGGACTTCCTGACACAGATACGCAGTATTTT; J: TRBJ2-3; size: few; D: -; V: TRBV5-1
CDR3: CASSLEAVNPNQPQHF; DNA: TGTGCCAGCAGCTTAGAGGCAGTCAATCCCAATCAGCCCCAGCATTTT; J: TRBJ1-5; size: few; D: -; V: TRBV7-2
CDR3: CASSGLGAGSYEQYF; DNA: TGTGCCAGCAGTGGCCTAGGGGCGGGCTCCTACGAGCAGTACTTC; J: TRBJ2-7; size: few; D: -; V: TRBV25-1
CDR3: CASSPLTGGTEAFF; DNA: TGCGCCAGCAGCCCGTTAACAGGGGGCACTGAAGCTTTCTTT; J: TRBJ1-1; size: -; D: TRBD1; V: TRBV5-1
CDR3: CASRTGNYGYTF; DNA: TGTGCCAGCAGGACAGGGAACTATGGCTACACCTTC; J: TRBJ1-2; size: many; D: TRBD1; V: TRBV12-3/TRBV12-4
CDR3: CASGFGQGKIFEDTEAFF; DNA: TGTGCTAGTGGTTTCGGACAGGGTAAGATATTTGAGGACACTGAAGCTTTCTTT; J: TRBJ1-1; size: -; D: TRBD1; V: TRBV12-5
CDR3: CSTRQDNYEQYF; DNA: TGTTCCACCAGGCAAGATAACTACGAGCAGTACTTC; J: TRBJ2-7; size: -; D: -; V: TRBV12-3/TRBV12-4
CDR3: CASSLGVGNEKLFF; DNA: TGTGCCAGCAGCTTGGGTGTTGGGAATGAAAAACTGTTTTTT; J: TRBJ1-4; size: -; D: -; V: TRBV7-9
CDR3: CSARDQGLPTSYNEQFF; DNA: TGCAGTGCTAGAGATCAGGGACTACCAACCTCCTACAATGAGCAGTTCTTC; J: TRBJ2-1; size: -; D: TRBD2; V: TRBV20-1
CDR3: CASSRGQGVHNEQFF; DNA: TGTGCCAGCAGCCGGGGACAGGGGGTCCACAATGAGCAGTTCTTC; J: TRBJ2-1; size: -; D: TRBD1; V: TRBV11-2
CDR3: CSARATETGNSPLHF; DNA: TGCAGTGCTAGAGCAACGGAGACCGGCAATTCACCCCTCCACTTT; J: TRBJ1-6; size: -; D: -; V: TRBV20-1
CDR3: CASRFSGGVGVAFF; DNA: TGTGCCAGCCGTTTCAGTGGAGGTGTCGGCGTGGCTTTCTTT; J: TRBJ1-1; size: many; D: -; V: TRBV12-3/TRBV12-4
CDR3: CASSSSGSTIYF; DNA: TGTGCCAGCAGCTCCTCCGGGAGCACCATATATTTT; J: TRBJ1-3; size: many; D: -; V: TRBV12-3/TRBV12-4
CDR3: CASRSQGSEQYF; DNA: TGTGCCAGCAGATCACAGGGGTCCGAGCAGTACTTC; J: TRBJ2-7; size: few; D: TRBD1; V: TRBV12-3/TRBV12-4
CDR3: CASSLRRQGGEKLFF; DNA: TGTGCCAGCAGTTTGAGGCGACAGGGGGGTGAAAAACTGTTTTTT; J: TRBJ1-4; size: -; D: TRBD1; V: TRBV12-3/TRBV12-4